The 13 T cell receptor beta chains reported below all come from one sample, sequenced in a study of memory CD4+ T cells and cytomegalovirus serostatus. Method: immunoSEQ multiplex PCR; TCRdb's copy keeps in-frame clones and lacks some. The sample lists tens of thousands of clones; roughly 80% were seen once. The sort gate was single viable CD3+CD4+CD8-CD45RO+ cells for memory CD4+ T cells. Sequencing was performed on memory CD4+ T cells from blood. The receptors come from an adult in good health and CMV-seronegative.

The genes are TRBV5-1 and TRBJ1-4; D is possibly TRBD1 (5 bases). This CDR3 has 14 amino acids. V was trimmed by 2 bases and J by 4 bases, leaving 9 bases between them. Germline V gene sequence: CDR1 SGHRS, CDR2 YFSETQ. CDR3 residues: CASSFWGYNEKLFF. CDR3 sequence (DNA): TGCGCCAGCAGCTTTTGGGGGTATAATGAAAAACTGTTTTTT. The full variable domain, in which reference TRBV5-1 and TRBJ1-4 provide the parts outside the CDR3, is KAGVTQTPRYLIKTRGQQVTLSCSPISGHRSVSWYQQTPGQGLQFLFEYFSETQRNKGNFPGRFSGRQFSNSRSEMNVSTLELGDSALYLCASSFWGYNEKLFFGSGTQLSVL.

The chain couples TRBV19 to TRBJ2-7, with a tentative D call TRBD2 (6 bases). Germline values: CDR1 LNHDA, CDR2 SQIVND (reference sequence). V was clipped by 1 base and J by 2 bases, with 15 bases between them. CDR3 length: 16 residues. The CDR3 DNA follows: TGTGCCAGTAGTATAGGAGTCGGGAGCCCCACCTACGAGCAGTACTTC. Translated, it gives CASSIGVGSPTYEQYF. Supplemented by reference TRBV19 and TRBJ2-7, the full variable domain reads DGGITQSPKYLFRKEGQNVTLSCEQNLNHDAMYWYRQDPGQGLRLIYYSQIVNDFQKGDIAEGYSVSREKKESFPLTVTSAQKNPTAFYLCASSIGVGSPTYEQYFGPGTRLTVT.

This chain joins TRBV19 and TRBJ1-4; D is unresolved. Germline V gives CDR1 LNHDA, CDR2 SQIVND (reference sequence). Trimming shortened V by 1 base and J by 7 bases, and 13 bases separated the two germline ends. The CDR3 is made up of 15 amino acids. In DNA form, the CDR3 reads TGTGCCAGTAGTATAGTTGGGGTTACAGCTGAAAAACTGTTTTTT. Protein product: CASSIVGVTAEKLFF. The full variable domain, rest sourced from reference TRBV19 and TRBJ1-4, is DGGITQSPKYLFRKEGQNVTLSCEQNLNHDAMYWYRQDPGQGLRLIYYSQIVNDFQKGDIAEGYSVSREKKESFPLTVTSAQKNPTAFYLCASSIVGVTAEKLFFGSGTQLSVL.

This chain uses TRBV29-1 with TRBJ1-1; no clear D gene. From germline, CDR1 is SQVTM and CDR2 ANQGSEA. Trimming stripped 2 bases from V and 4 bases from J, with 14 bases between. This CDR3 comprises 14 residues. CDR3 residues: CSVERKVGGTEAFF. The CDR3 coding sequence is TGCAGCGTTGAAAGAAAAGTGGGTGGCACTGAAGCTTTCTTT.

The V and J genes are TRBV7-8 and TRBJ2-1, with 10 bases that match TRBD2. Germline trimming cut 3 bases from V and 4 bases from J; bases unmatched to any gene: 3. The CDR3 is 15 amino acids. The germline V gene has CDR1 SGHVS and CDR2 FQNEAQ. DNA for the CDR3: TGTGCCAGCAGCTTTACTAGCGGGAATTACAATGAGCAGTTCTTC. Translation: CASSFTSGNYNEQFF.

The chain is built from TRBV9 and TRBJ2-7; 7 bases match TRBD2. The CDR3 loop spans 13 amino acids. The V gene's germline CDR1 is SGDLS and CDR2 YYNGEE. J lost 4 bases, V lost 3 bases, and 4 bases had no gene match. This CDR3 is CASSDGGGYEQYF. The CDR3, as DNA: TGTGCCAGCAGCGACGGCGGGGGATACGAGCAGTACTTC.

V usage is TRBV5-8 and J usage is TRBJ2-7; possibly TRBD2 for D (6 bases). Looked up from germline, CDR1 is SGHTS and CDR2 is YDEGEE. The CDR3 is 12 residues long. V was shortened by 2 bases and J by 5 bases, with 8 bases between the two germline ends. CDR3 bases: TGTGCCAGCAGCTTCGCGGGGAACGAGCAGTACTTC. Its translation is CASSFAGNEQYF.

Here the CDR3 DNA reads TGTGCCTGGAGCCCGGGACAGGGGAACTCTAATGAAAAACTGTTTTTT. Encoded protein: CAWSPGQGNSNEKLFF. The chain is built from TRBV30 and TRBJ1-4, with 10 bases matching TRBD1. Germline trimming cut 3 bases from V and 3 bases from J; bases unmatched to any gene: 7. Germline CDR1 and CDR2: GTSNPN and SVGIG (reference sequence). The CDR3 extends over 16 amino acids.

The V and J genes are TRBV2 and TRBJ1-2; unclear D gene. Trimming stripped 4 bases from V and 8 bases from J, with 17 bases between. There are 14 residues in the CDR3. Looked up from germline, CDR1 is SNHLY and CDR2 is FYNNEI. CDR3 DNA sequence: TGTGCCAGCAGTGCAATGTCAGCTCTACGGGGCTACACCTTC. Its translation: CASSAMSALRGYTF.

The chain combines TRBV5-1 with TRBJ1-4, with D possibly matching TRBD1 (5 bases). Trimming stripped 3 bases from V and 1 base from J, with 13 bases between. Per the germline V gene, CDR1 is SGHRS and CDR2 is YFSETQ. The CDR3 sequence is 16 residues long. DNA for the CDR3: TGCGCCAGCAGCTGGGCGGGGCAGGGAACTAATGAAAAACTGTTTTTT. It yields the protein CASSWAGQGTNEKLFF.

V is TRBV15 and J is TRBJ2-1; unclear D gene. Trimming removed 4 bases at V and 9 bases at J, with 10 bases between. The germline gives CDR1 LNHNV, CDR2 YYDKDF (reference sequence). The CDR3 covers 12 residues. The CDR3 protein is CATSMVVGEQFF. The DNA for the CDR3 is TGTGCCACCAGCATGGTCGTGGGTGAGCAGTTCTTC.

The CDR3 bases are TGTGCCAGCAGCTTAGAAAGGACAGGCTACTCTGGAAACACCATATATTTT. Its translation: CASSLERTGYSGNTIYF. This chain uses TRBV7-8 with TRBJ1-3; 7 nucleotides align to TRBD1. The ends lost 1 base at V and 0 bases at J; junction bases unmatched: 6. The CDR3 is made up of 17 amino acids. Per germline, CDR1 SGHVS and CDR2 FQNEAQ.

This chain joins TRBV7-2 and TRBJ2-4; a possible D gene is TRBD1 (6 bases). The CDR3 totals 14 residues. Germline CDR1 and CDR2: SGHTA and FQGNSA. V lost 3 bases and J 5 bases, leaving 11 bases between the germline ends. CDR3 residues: CASSLEQGQNIQYF. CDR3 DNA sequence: TGTGCCAGCAGCTTGGAACAGGGACAAAACATTCAGTACTTC.